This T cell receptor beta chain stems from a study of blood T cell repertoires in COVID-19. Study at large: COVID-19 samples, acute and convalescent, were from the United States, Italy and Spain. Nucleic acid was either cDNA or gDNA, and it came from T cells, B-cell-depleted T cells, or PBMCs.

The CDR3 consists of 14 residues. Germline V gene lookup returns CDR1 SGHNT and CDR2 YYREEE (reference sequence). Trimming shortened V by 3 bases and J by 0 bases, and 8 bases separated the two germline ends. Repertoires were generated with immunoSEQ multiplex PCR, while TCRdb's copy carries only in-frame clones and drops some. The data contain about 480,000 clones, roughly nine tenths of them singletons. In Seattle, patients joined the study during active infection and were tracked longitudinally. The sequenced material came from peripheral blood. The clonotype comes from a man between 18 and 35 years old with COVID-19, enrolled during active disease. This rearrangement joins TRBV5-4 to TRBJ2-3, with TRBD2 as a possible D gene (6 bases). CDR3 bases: TGTGCCAGCAGCTGGGACTCGAGCACAGATACGCAGTATTTT. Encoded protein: CASSWDSSTDTQYF.